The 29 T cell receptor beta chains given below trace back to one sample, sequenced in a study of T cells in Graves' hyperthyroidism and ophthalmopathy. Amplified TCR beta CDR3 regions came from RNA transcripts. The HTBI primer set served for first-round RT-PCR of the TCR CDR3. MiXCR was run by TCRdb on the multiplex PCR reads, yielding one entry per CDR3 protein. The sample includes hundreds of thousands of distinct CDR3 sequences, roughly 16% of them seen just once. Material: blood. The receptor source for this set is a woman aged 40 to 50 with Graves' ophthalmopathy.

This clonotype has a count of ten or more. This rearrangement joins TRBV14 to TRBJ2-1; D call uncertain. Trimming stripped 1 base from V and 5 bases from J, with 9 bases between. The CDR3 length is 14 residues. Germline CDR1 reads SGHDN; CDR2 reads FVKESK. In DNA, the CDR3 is TGTGCCAGCAGCCAAGCAAGGCGGAACAATGAGCAGTTCTTC. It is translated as CASSQARRNNEQFF.

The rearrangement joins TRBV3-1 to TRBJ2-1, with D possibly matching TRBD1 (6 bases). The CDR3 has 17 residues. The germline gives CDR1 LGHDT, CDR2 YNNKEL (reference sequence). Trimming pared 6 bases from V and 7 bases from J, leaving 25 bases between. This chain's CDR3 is CASSSKGRDQGLNEQFF. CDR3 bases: TGTGCCAGCAGTTCAAAAGGACGGGACCAGGGGTTGAATGAGCAGTTCTTC.

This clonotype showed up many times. The CDR3 loop reads CASRGQGFATNEKLFF. For the CDR3, the DNA is TGTGCCAGCAGGGGACAGGGGTTTGCAACTAATGAAAAACTGTTTTTT. The chain uses TRBV2 and TRBJ1-4, with TRBD1 matching 10 bases. This CDR3 comprises 16 residues. V was pared by 6 bases and J by 0 bases, with 4 bases of the junction left unmatched. The V gene's germline CDR1 is SNHLY and CDR2 FYNNEI.

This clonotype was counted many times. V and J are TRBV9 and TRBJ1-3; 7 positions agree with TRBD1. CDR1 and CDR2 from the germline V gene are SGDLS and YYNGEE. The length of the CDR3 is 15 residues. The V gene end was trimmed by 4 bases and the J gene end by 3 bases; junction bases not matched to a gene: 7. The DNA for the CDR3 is TGTGCCAGCAGCCCAGGGGGGGCTAGTGGAAACACCATATATTTT. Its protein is CASSPGGASGNTIYF.

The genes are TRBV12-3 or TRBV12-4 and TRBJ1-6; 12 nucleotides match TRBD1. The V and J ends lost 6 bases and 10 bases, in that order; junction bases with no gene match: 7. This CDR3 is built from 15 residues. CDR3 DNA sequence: TGTGCCAGCAGCCCCGAGGGGACAGGGGGCTCACCCCTCCACTTT. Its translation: CASSPEGTGGSPLHF.

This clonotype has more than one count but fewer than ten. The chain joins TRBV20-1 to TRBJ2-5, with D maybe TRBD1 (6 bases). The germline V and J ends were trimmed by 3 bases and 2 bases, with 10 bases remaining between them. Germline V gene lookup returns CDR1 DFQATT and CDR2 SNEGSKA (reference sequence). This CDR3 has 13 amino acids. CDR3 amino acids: CSARTGLQETQYF. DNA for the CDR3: TGCAGTGCTAGGACAGGCTTACAAGAGACCCAGTACTTC.

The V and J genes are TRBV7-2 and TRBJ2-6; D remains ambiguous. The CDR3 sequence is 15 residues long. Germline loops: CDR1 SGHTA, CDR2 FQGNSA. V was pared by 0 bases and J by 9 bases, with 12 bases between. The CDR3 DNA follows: TGTGCCAGCAGCTTAGCCCCCGGGTACGGCAACGTCCTGACTTTC. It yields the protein CASSLAPGYGNVLTF.

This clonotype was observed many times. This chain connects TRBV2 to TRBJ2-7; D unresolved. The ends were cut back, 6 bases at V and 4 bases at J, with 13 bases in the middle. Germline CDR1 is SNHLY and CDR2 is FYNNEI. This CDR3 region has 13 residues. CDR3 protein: CASRPLILYEQYF. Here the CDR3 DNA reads TGTGCCAGCAGGCCCCTAATCCTATACGAGCAGTACTTC.

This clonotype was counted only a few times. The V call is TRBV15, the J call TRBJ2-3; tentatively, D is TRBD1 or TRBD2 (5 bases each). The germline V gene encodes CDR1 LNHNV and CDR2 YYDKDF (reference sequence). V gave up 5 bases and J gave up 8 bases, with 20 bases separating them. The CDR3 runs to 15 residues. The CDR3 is CATSPLGGRGTTQYF. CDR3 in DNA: TGTGCCACCAGCCCCTTGGGTGGCCGGGGCACTACGCAGTATTTT.

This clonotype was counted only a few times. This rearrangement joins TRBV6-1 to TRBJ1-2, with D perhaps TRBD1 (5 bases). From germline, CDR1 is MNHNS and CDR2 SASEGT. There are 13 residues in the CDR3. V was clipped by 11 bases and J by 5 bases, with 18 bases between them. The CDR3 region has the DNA TGTGCCGGCCCCCGGCGCCCAGGGTATGGCTACACCTTC. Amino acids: CAGPRRPGYGYTF.

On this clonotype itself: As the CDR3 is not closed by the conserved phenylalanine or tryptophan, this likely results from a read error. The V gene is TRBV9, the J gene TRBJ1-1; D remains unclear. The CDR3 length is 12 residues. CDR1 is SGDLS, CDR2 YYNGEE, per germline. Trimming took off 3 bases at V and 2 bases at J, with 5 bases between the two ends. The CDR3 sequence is CASSALNTEAFL. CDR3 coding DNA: TGTGCCAGCAGCGCCCTTAACACTGAAGCTTTCCTT.

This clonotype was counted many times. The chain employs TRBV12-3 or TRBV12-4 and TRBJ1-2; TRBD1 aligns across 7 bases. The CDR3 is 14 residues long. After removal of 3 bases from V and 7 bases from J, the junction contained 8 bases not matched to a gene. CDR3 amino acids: CASSFGQGVGGYTF. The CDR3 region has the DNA TGTGCCAGCAGTTTCGGGCAGGGGGTAGGTGGCTACACCTTC.

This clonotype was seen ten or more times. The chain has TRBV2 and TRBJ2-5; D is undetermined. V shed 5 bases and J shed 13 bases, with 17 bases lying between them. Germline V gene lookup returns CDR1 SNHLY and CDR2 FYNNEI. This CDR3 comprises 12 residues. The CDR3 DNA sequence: TGTGCCAGCAGTCCCCAAGCCACTCACCCGTACTTC. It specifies CASSPQATHPYF.

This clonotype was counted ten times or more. This CDR3 is CASSEGAGPYEQYF. Written as DNA, the CDR3 is TGTGCCAGCAGTGAAGGGGCAGGTCCCTACGAGCAGTACTTC. This sequence joins TRBV2 and TRBJ2-7; no clear D. This CDR3 comprises 14 residues. V shed 1 base and J shed 2 bases, with 9 bases lying between them. Germline loops: CDR1 SNHLY, CDR2 FYNNEI.

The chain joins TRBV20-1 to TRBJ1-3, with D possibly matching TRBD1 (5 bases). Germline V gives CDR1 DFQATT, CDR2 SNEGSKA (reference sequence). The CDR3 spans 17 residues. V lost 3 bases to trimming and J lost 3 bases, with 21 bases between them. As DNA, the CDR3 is TGCAGTGCTAGTAAGCAGGGAGGCTGGCTAGGTGGAAACACCATATATTTT. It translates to CSASKQGGWLGGNTIYF.

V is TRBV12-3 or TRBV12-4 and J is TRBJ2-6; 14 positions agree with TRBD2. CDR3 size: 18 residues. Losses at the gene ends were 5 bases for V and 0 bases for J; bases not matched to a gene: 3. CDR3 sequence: CASSPGLAGDSGANVLTF. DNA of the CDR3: TGTGCCAGCAGTCCGGGACTAGCGGGGGACTCTGGGGCCAACGTCCTGACTTTC.

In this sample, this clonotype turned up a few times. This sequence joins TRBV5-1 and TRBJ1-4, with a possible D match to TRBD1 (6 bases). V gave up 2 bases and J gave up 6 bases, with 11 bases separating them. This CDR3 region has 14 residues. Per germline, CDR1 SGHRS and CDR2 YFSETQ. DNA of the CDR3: TGCGCCAGCAGCTTAGAGGCAGGGGATGAAAAACTGTTTTTT. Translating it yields CASSLEAGDEKLFF.

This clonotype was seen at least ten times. CDR3 region: CASSGLAALNEQFF. The CDR3 DNA is TGTGCCAGCAGTGGACTAGCGGCTCTCAATGAGCAGTTCTTC. This chain connects TRBV2 to TRBJ2-1, with 9 bases that match TRBD2. Germline values: CDR1 SNHLY, CDR2 FYNNEI. Trimming at V came to 4 bases and at J to 6 bases, leaving 4 bases not matched to a gene. This CDR3 is built from 14 residues.

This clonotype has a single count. As DNA, the CDR3 is TGTGCCAGCAGTTTTCTAGAGGGTCAGCCCCAGCATTTT. It codes for CASSFLEGQPQHF. The chain couples TRBV12-3 or TRBV12-4 to TRBJ1-5; D gene ambiguous. The CDR3 is 13 residues long. V lost 3 bases, J lost 6 bases, and 9 bases lay in between.

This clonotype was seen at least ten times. The CDR3 DNA reads TGTGCCAGCTCACCACTTCCGGGGGAGGAGACCCAGTACTTC. Protein sequence: CASSPLPGEETQYF. This chain uses TRBV18 with TRBJ2-5, with a possible D match to TRBD2 (6 bases). This CDR3 is 14 amino acids long. The germline gives CDR1 KGHSH, CDR2 LQKENI. Trimming left V 1 base short and J 5 bases short, with 11 bases between.

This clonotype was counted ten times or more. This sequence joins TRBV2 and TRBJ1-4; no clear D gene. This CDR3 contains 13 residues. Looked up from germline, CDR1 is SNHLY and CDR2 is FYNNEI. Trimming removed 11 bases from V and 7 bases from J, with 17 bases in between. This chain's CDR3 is CAGTRRSSEKLFF. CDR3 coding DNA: TGTGCCGGCACGAGACGCTCTAGTGAAAAACTGTTTTTT. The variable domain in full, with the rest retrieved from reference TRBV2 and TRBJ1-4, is EPEVTQTPSHQVTQMGQEVILRCVPISNHLYFYWYRQILGQKVEFLVSFYNNEISEKSEIFDDQFSVERPDGSNFTLKIRSTKLEDSAMYFCAGTRRSSEKLFFGSGTQLSVL.

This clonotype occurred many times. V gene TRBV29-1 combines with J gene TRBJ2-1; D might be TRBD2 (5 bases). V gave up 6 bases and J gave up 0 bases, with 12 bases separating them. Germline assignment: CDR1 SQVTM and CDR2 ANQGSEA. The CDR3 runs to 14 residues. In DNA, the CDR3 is TGCAGCGTGGCGGGTTCGAGCTCCTACAATGAGCAGTTCTTC. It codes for CSVAGSSSYNEQFF.

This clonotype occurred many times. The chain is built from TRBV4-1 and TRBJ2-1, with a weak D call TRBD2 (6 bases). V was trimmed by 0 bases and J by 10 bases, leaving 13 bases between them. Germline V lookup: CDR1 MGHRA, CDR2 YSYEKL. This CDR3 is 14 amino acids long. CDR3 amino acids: CASSQDQGLAEQFF. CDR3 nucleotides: TGCGCCAGCAGCCAAGATCAGGGACTCGCCGAGCAGTTCTTC.

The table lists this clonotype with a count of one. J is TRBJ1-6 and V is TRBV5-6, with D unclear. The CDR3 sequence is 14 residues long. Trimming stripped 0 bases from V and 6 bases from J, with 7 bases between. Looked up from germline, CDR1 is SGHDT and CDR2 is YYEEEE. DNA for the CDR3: TGTGCCAGCAGCTTGGAACAGCCTAATTCACCCCTCCACTTT. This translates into CASSLEQPNSPLHF.

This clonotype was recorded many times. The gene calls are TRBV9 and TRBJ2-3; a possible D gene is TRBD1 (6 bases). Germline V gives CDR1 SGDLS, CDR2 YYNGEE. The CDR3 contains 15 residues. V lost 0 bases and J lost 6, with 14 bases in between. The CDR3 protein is CASSVVGTPRDTQYF. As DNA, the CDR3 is TGTGCCAGCAGCGTAGTGGGGACACCACGGGATACGCAGTATTTT.

CDR3 sequence: CASSRGNEGLAGGNTGELFF. CDR3 nucleotide sequence: TGTGCCAGCAGCCGAGGAAACGAGGGGCTGGCGGGAGGGAACACCGGGGAGCTGTTTTTT. The chain couples TRBV3-1 to TRBJ2-2; the match to TRBD2 covers 8 bases. Germline CDR1 LGHDT, CDR2 YNNKEL (reference sequence). CDR3 length: 20 residues. Trimming removed 4 bases from V and 1 base from J; junction bases left unmatched: 17.

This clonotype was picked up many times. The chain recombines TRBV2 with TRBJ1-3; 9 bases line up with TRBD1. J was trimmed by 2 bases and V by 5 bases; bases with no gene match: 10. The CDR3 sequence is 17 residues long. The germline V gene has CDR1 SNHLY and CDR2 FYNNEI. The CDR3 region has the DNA TGTGCCAGCAGTTCCGGGACAGGGTTTCTGGCTGGAAACACCATATATTTT. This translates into CASSSGTGFLAGNTIYF.

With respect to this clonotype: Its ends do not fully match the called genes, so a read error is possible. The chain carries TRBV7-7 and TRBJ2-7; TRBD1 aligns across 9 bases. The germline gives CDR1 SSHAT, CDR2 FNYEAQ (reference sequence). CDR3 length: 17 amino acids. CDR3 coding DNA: TGTGCTAGCAGCTTAGGTCCCGCCACAGGGGGCGCGGGGGAGCAGTACTTC. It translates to CASSLGPATGGAGEQYF.

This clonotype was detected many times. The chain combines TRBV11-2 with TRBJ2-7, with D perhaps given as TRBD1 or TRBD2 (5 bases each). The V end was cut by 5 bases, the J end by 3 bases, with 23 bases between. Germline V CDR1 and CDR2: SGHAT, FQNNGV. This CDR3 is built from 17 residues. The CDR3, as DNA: TGTGCCAGCAGCGCAAGCCTGGGGACGGGTCTAGACTACGAGCAGTACTTC. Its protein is CASSASLGTGLDYEQYF.